The clone carrying this T cell receptor beta chain was found once. Its antigen is still unknown. TCRdb's table, derived via immunoSEQ multiplex PCR, lists solely in-frame clones and lacks some. The sample comprises roughly 100,000 clones, about 84% of which are singletons, and 2% to 2.5% rests with the top ten. The data originate from a study of radiotherapy plus CTLA-4 blockade in lung cancer. About the study: Objective response was observed in roughly 20% of patients, and disease control in roughly 30%. Overall study findings and caveats: The authors reported that early blood T cell clone dynamics, with interferon-beta, best predicted response.

This CDR3 spans 19 amino acids. Trimming left V 1 base short and J 3 bases short, with 22 bases between. Germline V lookup: CDR1 LGHNA, CDR2 YNFKEQ. Alongside CTLA-4 blockade with ipilimumab, patients with chemo-refractory metastatic non-small-cell lung cancer received focal radiation. The sequencing used peripheral blood, collected from a patient treated with radiotherapy plus ipilimumab. This receptor was identified in a human donor with non-small cell lung cancer that progressed on radiotherapy plus ipilimumab. Some clones in this sample may be carry-over from other donors' samples. The chain has TRBV4-2 and TRBJ2-1, with D tentatively TRBD1 (6 bases). CDR3 protein: CASSQVGGGTNFDYNEQFF. In nucleotides, the CDR3 is TGTGCCAGCAGCCAAGTAGGCGGTGGGACAAACTTTGACTACAATGAGCAGTTCTTC.